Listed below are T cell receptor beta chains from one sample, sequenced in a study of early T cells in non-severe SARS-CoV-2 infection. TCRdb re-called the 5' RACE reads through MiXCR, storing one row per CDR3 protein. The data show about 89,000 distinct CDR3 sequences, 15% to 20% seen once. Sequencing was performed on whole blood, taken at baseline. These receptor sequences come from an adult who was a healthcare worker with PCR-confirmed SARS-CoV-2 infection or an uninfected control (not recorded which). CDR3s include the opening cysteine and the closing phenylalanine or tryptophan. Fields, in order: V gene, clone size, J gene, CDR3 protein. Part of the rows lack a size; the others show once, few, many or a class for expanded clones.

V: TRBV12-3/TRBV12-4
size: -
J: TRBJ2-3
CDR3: CASSLLLAGGDTQYF

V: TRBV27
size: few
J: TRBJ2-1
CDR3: CASSPTRWSNEQFF

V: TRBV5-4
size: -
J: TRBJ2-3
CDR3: CASSQTRGSSDTQYF

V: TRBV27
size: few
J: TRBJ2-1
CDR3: CASSLTPRNEQFF

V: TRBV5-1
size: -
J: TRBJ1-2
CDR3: CASSSNPQATRYNYGYTF

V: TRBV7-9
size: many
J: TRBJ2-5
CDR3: CASSSHETQYF

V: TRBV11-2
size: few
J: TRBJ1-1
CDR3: CASSLLRPEAFF

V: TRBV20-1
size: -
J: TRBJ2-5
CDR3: CSARSDKVETQYF

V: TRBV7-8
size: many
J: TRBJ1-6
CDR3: CASSPQRDSPLHF

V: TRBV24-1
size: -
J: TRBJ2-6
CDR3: CATGTGMGANVLTF

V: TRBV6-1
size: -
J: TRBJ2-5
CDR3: CASSESWTVKETQYF

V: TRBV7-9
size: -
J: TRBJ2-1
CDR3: CASSLSGGDPNEQFF

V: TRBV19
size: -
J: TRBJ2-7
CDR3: CASSNGLATYEQYF

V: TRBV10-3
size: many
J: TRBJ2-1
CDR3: CAVTPRDGNEQFF

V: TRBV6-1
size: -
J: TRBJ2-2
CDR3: CASSETAGGGTGELFF

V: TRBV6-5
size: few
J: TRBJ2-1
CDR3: CASSYTGGNEQFF

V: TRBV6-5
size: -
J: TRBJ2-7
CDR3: CASSYSIRGTYEQYF

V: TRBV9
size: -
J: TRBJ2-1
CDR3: CASSVGSLPLAPNNNEQFF

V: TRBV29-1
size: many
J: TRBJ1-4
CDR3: CSVGAATTNEKLFF

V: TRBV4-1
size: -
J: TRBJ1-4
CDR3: CASSQPGLRNEKLFF

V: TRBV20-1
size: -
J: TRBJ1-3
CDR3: CSARRGDTIYF

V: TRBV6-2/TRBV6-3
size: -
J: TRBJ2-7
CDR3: CASSYATGQGHEQYF

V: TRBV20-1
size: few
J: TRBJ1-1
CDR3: CSAGDSTEAFF

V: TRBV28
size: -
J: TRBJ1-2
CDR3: CASSFGTGRDYGYTF

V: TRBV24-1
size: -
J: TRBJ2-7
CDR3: CATSDLDPGTAQYF

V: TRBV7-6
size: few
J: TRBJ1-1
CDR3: CASSTRGNTEAFF

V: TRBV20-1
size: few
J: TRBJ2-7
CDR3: CSASERGYEQYF

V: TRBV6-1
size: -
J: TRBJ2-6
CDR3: CASGTVTSGANVLTF

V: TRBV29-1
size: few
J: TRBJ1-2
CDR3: CSVRWTANYGYTF

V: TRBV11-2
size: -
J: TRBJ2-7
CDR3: CASSLQGASQGDEQYF

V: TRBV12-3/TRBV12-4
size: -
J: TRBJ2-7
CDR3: CASSLGRGPHEQYF

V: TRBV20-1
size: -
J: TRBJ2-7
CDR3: CSLRLAGVYEQYF

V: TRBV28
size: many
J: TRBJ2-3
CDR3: CASRLAGPSTDTQYF

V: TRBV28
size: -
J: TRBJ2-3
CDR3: CASSSPGLAGVTDTQYF

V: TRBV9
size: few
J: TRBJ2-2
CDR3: CASTRRGSGELFF

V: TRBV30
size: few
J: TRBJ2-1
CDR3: CAWKLRRWGDEQFF

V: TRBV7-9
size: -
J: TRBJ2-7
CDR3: CASSLGMGRSYEQYF

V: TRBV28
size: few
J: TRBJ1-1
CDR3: CASSPGTGVLPFF

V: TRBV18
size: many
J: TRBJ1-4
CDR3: CASSPDSRTGFEKLFF

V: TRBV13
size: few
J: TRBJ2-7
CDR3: CASSFPGRAYEQYF

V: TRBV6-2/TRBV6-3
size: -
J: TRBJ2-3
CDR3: CASSTYGRDTQYF

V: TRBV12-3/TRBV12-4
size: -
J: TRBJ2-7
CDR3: CASSLTRDEQYF

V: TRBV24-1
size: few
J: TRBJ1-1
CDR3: CATSERTGTLEEAFF

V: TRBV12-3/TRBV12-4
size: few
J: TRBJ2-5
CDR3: CASSFFVPETQYF

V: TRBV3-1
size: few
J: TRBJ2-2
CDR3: CASSQDTRTSGNTGELFF

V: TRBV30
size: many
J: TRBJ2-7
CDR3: CAWRERGSSYEQYF

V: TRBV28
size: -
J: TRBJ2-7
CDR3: CASSEHLARKYF

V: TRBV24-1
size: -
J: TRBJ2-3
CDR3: CATSDFGLANTQYF

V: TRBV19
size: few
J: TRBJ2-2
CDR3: CASSMTPNTGELFF

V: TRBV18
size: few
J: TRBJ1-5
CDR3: CASSGGGNQPQHF

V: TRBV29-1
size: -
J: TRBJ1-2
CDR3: CSVVRQGSYGYTF

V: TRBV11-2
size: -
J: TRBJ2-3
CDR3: CASSLRGHSSTDTQYF